The rows below give T cell receptor beta chains drawn from one sample of a study of cytomegalovirus exposure and HLA in healthy donors. Using immunoSEQ multiplex PCR, the repertoire was profiled, and TCRdb retains in-frame clones only, with some absent. Found here are about 110,000 clones, approximately 79% of them singletons; the top ten hold about 6.6%. The sequencing sample was made of PBMCs. These receptors were obtained from a man aged 25 to 45 in good health and CMV-seropositive. The CDR3 runs from the conserved cysteine through the conserved F or W. The order of the fields is CDR3 length, clone size, J gene, V gene, D gene, CDR3 DNA, CDR3 protein. The D gene is left open where the match is weak. Size is omitted from some rows. Given values are once, few, many or a class for expanded clones.

>13|-|TRBJ2-7|TRBV2|-
TGTGCCAGTTTGCCGGAGACAGGCTACGAGCAGTACTTC
CASLPETGYEQYF
>14|-|TRBJ1-5|TRBV5-6|TRBD1
TGTGCCAGCAGCTTGGGTAGGGGGCCTCAGCCCCAGCATTTT
CASSLGRGPQPQHF
>15|-|TRBJ1-2|TRBV7-6|TRBD1
TGTGCCAGCAGCCCCTGGGGTGGGACAGACTATGGCTACACCTTC
CASSPWGGTDYGYTF
>13|-|TRBJ2-7|TRBV12-5|TRBD1
TGTGCTAGTGGTCGGGACAGCGTGGGCGAGCAGTACTTC
CASGRDSVGEQYF
>13|-|TRBJ2-5|TRBV7-7|-
TGTGCCAGCAGCTTACCACAGCAAGAGACCCAGTACTTC
CASSLPQQETQYF
>14|once|TRBJ2-7|TRBV11-2|-
TGTGCCAGCAGCGTCCTAGGGAGCTCCTACGAGCAGTACTTC
CASSVLGSSYEQYF
>14|-|TRBJ1-2|TRBV29-1|TRBD1
TGCAGCGTTGCCGAAATCGCAGGGGGCTATGGCTACACCTTC
CSVAEIAGGYGYTF
>16|-|TRBJ2-7|TRBV5-1|TRBD1
TGCGCCAGCAGCGTAAATACAGGGGTACCCGCCTACGAGCAGTACTTC
CASSVNTGVPAYEQYF
>17|-|TRBJ2-5|TRBV25-1|-
TGTGCCAGCAGTGGTCCCCAGGGCCGGGTTGTTGGAGAGACCCAGTACTTC
CASSGPQGRVVGETQYF
>14|-|TRBJ2-7|TRBV14|-
TGTGCCAGCAGCCAAGATCTCAGGCCCGAGGGTCGGTACTTC
CASSQDLRPEGRYF